This entry is about one T cell receptor (beta chain). Diagnosis relied on clinical symptoms, serum thyroxine and TRAb, thyroid ultrasound and orbital computed tomography. RNA transcripts yielded amplified TCR beta CDR3 regions. Researchers ran a first-round RT-PCR on the TCR CDR3 using the HTBI primer set. TCRdb independently ran MiXCR on the multiplex PCR reads; one entry per CDR3 protein. Of 350,000 to 400,000 distinct CDR3 sequences listed, 15% to 20% are singletons. This sample stems from a study of T cells in Graves' hyperthyroidism and ophthalmopathy. Germline V CDR1 and CDR2: LGHDT, YNNKEL (reference sequence). V was trimmed by 2 bases and J by 11 bases, leaving 10 bases between them. There are 11 residues in the CDR3.

The chain couples TRBV3-1 to TRBJ2-7; perhaps TRBD1 as D (6 bases). Input material: blood. This receptor was identified in a woman aged 18 to 35 with Graves' hyperthyroidism. CDR3 loop: CASSQRTGKYF. As DNA, the CDR3 is TGTGCCAGCAGCCAAAGAACAGGGAAGTACTTC.